The clone carrying this TCR beta chain is classed as medium-sized (0.01 to 0.1%). Antigen: not known. The data were taken from a study of OX40 agonist ivuxolimab in advanced cancers. The study, taken as a whole, reports: Clonal expansion was seen in CD4+ and CD8+ blood T cells by week 6 at 0.1 to 3.0 mg/kg.

Systemic immunosuppression or a history of autoimmune disease excluded patients. Here immunoSEQ multiplex PCR was the method, and the copy in TCRdb shows in-frame clones only, minus some. This table holds roughly 28,000 clones, roughly four fifths found once. Trimming stripped 5 bases from V and 7 bases from J, with 9 bases between. Per germline, CDR1 SEHNR and CDR2 FQNEAQ (reference sequence). The CDR3 extends over 12 amino acids. The sequencing here drew on CD4+ or CD8+ T cells sorted from blood, taken in a trial of the OX40 agonist ivuxolimab. The receptor's source is an adult with an advanced solid tumor such as melanoma, head and neck, liver or kidney cancer. The chain couples TRBV7-9 to TRBJ2-1; D call uncertain. CDR3 bases: TGTGCCAGCAGCCCAAACATTAATGAGCAGTTCTTC. It yields the protein CASSPNINEQFF.